This TCR beta chain was profiled in a study of response to subunit inactivated influenza vaccine. Study-level points and caveats: The authors put forward the suggestion that each seasonal influenza vaccination may bring in only a limited number of new T cells.

In germline, CDR1 is SGHAT, CDR2 FQNNGV. V was clipped by 5 bases and J by 13 bases, with 17 bases between them. The CDR3 has 13 amino acids. TCRdb itself ran the RT-PCR reads through MiXCR, one entry per CDR3 protein. Among around 850,000 distinct CDR3 sequences listed, less than 20% were seen once. A note on this clonotype: The antigen is unknown.

The chain recombines TRBV11-2 with TRBJ1-4; D ambiguous. Source: PBMCs from blood, taken less than 6 days after vaccination. This receptor was obtained from a man aged 50-60 years who received an inactivated influenza vaccine. CDR3 coding DNA: TGTGCCAGCAGCCGAGGATCTACCCTTCCACTGTTTTTT. It translates to CASSRGSTLPLFF.